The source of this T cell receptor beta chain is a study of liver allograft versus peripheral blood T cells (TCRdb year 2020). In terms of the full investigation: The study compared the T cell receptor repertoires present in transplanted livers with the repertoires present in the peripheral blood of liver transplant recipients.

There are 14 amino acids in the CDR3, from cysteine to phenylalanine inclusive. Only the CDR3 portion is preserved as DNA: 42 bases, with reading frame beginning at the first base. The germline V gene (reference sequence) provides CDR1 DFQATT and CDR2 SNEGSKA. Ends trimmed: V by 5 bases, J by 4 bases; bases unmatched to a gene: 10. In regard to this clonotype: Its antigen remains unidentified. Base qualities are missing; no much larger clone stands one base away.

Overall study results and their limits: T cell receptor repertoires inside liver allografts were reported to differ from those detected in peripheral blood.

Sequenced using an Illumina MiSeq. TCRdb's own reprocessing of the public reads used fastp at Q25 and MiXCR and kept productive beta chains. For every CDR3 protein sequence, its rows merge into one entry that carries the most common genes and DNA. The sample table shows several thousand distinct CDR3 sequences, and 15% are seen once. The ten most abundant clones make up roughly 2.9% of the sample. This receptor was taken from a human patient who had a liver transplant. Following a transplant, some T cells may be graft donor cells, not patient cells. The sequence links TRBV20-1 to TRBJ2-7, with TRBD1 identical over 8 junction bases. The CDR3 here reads CSAEKAGTGYEQYF. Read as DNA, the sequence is TGCAGTGCTGAAAAAGCCGGGACAGGATACGAGCAGTACTTC.